These 5 T cell receptor beta chains were all obtained from the same sample, sequenced in a study of preoperative IRX-2 immunotherapy in early breast cancer. Treatment: preoperative locoregional IRX-2 cytokine immunotherapy. Data came from immunoSEQ multiplex PCR; TCRdb stores just in-frame clones and leaves some out. The sample has approximately 100,000 clones; around 86% are singletons. This specimen was tumor tissue, taken after IRX-2 immunotherapy. The origin of the receptors is a human donor with breast cancer.

This chain joins TRBV6-8 and TRBJ2-1; TRBD1 is a possible D gene (5 bases). The germline gives CDR1 MNHGY, CDR2 SAAAGT. V shed 5 bases and J shed 6 bases, with 11 bases lying between them. The CDR3 consists of 13 residues. Here the CDR3 reads CASSVQGVNEQFF. DNA for the CDR3: TGTGCCAGCAGTGTCCAAGGGGTCAATGAGCAGTTCTTC.

This clone occurred once. CDR3 nucleotides: TGTGCCAGTAGTATCGGCAGGACGCAAGAGACCCAGTACTTC. It specifies CASSIGRTQETQYF. V gene TRBV19 combines with J gene TRBJ2-5; no firm D call. V was shortened by 3 bases and J by 2 bases, with 10 bases between the two germline ends. The CDR3 covers 14 residues. In germline, CDR1 is LNHDA, CDR2 SQIVND (reference sequence).

The chain uses TRBV28 and TRBJ1-2; no clear D gene. The CDR3 spans 14 residues. Germline CDR1 MDHEN, CDR2 SYDVKM. V lost 6 bases, J lost 0 bases, and 11 bases lay in between. CDR3 in amino acids: CASSPRTSNYGYTF. The CDR3, as DNA: TGTGCCAGCAGCCCCCGGACTTCTAACTATGGCTACACCTTC.

This clone was seen a handful of times. The chain links TRBV7-6 to TRBJ1-4, with a weak D call TRBD1 (5 bases). Trimming removed 5 bases from V and 7 bases from J, with 20 bases in between. Germline values: CDR1 SGHVS, CDR2 FNYEAQ. The CDR3 loop spans 16 amino acids. The CDR3 bases are TGTGCCAGCAGCCCTGGGACCGATGGGATTATTGAAAAACTGTTTTTT. Amino acid sequence: CASSPGTDGIIEKLFF.

The V call is TRBV28, the J call TRBJ1-4; D is possibly TRBD1 (6 bases). The CDR3 is made up of 12 amino acids. Germline CDR1 MDHEN, CDR2 SYDVKM. Trimming removed 8 bases from V and 4 bases from J, with 8 bases in between. The CDR3, as DNA: TGTGCCAGCGGGGGCTTTAATGAAAAACTGTTTTTT. Its protein is CASGGFNEKLFF. Filled out from reference TRBV28 and TRBJ1-4, the complete variable domain reads DVKVTQSSRYLVKRTGEKVFLECVQDMDHENMFWYRQDPGLGLRLIYFSYDVKMKEKGDIPEGYSVSREKKERFSLILESASTNQTSMYLCASGGFNEKLFFGSGTQLSVL.